These 6 T cell receptor beta chains share one sample of origin, sequenced in a study of T-cell memory formation after mild COVID-19. In TCRdb, the 5' RACE reads were re-called with MiXCR into one record per CDR3 protein. The profile shows approximately 260,000 distinct CDR3 sequences, roughly 17% of them singletons. Sequencing input: PBMCs or a T cell subset sorted from them (not recorded which). Receptors were obtained from a man between 18 and 29 years old who had mild COVID-19 (a few samples of this study predate the infection). Cell type and time point are not known.

This clonotype came up many times. The V call is TRBV5-1, the J call TRBJ1-2; a possible D gene is TRBD1 (6 bases). The V gene lost 3 bases and the J gene lost 4 bases, with 7 bases spanning the gap. CDR3 length equals 12 residues. Germline CDR1 SGHRS, CDR2 YFSETQ. Here the CDR3 DNA reads TGCGCCAGCAGCTCACAGGGCTATGGCTACACCTTC. Protein sequence: CASSSQGYGYTF.

This chain links TRBV6-1 with TRBJ2-2, with a weak D call TRBD2 (6 bases). Germline CDR1 and CDR2: MNHNS and SASEGT. V lost 0 bases to trimming and J lost 1 base, with 12 bases between them. The CDR3 is made up of 17 amino acids. In DNA, the CDR3 is TGTGCCAGCAGTGAAGCCCCCTGGGAGGAGAACACCGGGGAGCTGTTTTTT. This gives the protein CASSEAPWEENTGELFF.

The chain links TRBV7-9 to TRBJ1-1, with no clear D. Trimming removed 5 bases at V and 1 base at J, with 20 bases between. The CDR3 covers 17 residues. Germline V lookup: CDR1 SEHNR, CDR2 FQNEAQ (reference sequence). The CDR3 loop is CASSPEWRQRWNTEAFF. The CDR3, as DNA: TGTGCCAGCAGCCCAGAATGGAGGCAGCGTTGGAACACTGAAGCTTTCTTT.

This clonotype was counted only a few times. The rearrangement uses TRBV7-2 and TRBJ1-1; D is unresolved. The germline V and J ends were trimmed by 5 bases and 1 base, with 11 bases remaining between them. Germline lookup yields CDR1 SGHTA and CDR2 FQGNSA. This CDR3 has 14 residues. The DNA for the CDR3 is TGTGCCAGCAGCCAAGGGAGAGGGAACACTGAAGCTTTCTTT. Protein product: CASSQGRGNTEAFF.

V is TRBV7-9 and J is TRBJ2-3, with 10 nucleotides matching TRBD2. Per the germline V gene, CDR1 is SEHNR and CDR2 is FQNEAQ (reference sequence). The CDR3 spans 18 residues. Trimming took 0 bases from V and 2 from J; bases not matched to a gene: 8. CDR3 region: CASSLADGLAAYTDTQYF. Written as DNA, the CDR3 is TGTGCCAGCAGCTTAGCCGATGGACTAGCGGCCTACACAGATACGCAGTATTTT.

This clonotype was seen a handful of times. V and J are TRBV7-2 and TRBJ2-1; TRBD2 matches at 12 bases. Germline V CDR1 and CDR2: SGHTA, FQGNSA. V shed 5 bases, J shed 4 bases, and the junction held 9 bases outside the gene matches. The CDR3 spans 17 residues. The CDR3 is CASSPGLAGNPYNEQFF. CDR3 nucleotides: TGTGCCAGCAGCCCCGGACTAGCGGGGAACCCTTACAATGAGCAGTTCTTC.